Following are 12 T cell receptor beta chains from one sample sequenced in a study of cytomegalovirus exposure and HLA in healthy donors. The PCR employed 60 Vbeta primers together with 13 Jbeta primers. Here immunoSEQ multiplex PCR was the method, and the copy in TCRdb shows in-frame clones only, minus some. Of fewer than 300,000 clones detected, about 80% appear once; the ten largest clones hold about 0.28%. The sequenced material came from PBMCs. Source of these receptors: a girl aged 2-15 years in good health and CMV-seronegative.

The genes are TRBV18 and TRBJ2-3, with D unclear. Per the germline V gene, CDR1 is KGHSH and CDR2 is LQKENI. V gave up 4 bases and J gave up 0 bases, with 5 bases separating them. This CDR3 is 13 amino acids long. CDR3 nucleotide sequence: TGTGCCAGCTCACGGGCTAGCACAGATACGCAGTATTTT. Protein: CASSRASTDTQYF.

The chain carries TRBV7-6 and TRBJ2-1; D gene uncertain. CDR3 length: 11 amino acids. V lost 3 bases to trimming and J lost 9 bases, with 6 bases between them. Germline assignment: CDR1 SGHVS and CDR2 FNYEAQ. The CDR3 sequence: CASSFMREQFF. The CDR3, as DNA: TGTGCCAGCAGCTTTATGCGTGAGCAGTTCTTC.

The chain has TRBV28 and TRBJ2-1; 8 nucleotides agree with TRBD2. The junction had 8 bases not matched to a gene; V was cut back by 6 bases and J by 4 bases. Germline CDR1 is MDHEN and CDR2 is SYDVKM. The CDR3 has 15 amino acids. The CDR3 protein is CASSSREGRYNEQFF. The CDR3, as DNA: TGTGCCAGCAGCTCCCGGGAGGGCCGTTACAATGAGCAGTTCTTC.

Only a few counts were recorded for this clone. This CDR3 reads CASSPIIKQDLNTEAFF. In nucleotides, the CDR3 is TGTGCCAGCTCACCAATAATAAAACAGGACCTGAACACTGAAGCTTTCTTT. The V call is TRBV18, the J call TRBJ1-1; perhaps TRBD1 as D (5 bases). The CDR3 covers 17 residues. Trimming left V 2 bases short and J 0 bases short, with 16 bases between. Germline loops: CDR1 KGHSH, CDR2 LQKENI.

The table lists this clone with a few counts. This sequence joins TRBV5-4 and TRBJ2-1, with unresolved D. The CDR3 sequence is 15 residues long. Trimming left V 0 bases short and J 1 base short, with 8 bases between. Germline V gene data show CDR1 as SGHNT and CDR2 as YYREEE (reference sequence). The CDR3 DNA follows: TGTGCCAGCAGCTTGGACGTAGAATCCTACAATGAGCAGTTCTTC. The encoded protein is CASSLDVESYNEQFF.

The rearrangement joins TRBV5-1 to TRBJ2-7; D perhaps matches TRBD2 (5 bases). The CDR3 is 14 amino acids. V was shortened by 0 bases and J by 5 bases, with 12 bases between the two germline ends. Per the germline V gene, CDR1 is SGHRS and CDR2 is YFSETQ. The CDR3 here is CASSLDPGIDEQYF. CDR3 nucleotide sequence: TGCGCCAGCAGCTTGGATCCGGGGATAGACGAGCAGTACTTC.

The gene calls are TRBV11-2 and TRBJ1-4, with 7 bases fitting TRBD1. Germline CDR1 is SGHAT and CDR2 is FQNNGV. CDR3 length: 16 residues. The V and J ends lost 5 bases and 6 bases, in that order; junction bases with no gene match: 12. CDR3 nucleotides: TGTGCCAGCAGCGGAAGACAGGGTGGGGACGATGAAAAACTGTTTTTT. Translating gives CASSGRQGGDDEKLFF.

This clone was counted a few times. The sample holds other DNA sequences that translate to the same CDR3. DNA of the CDR3: TGTGCCAGTAGTAGGAGGGGCTATGGCTACACCTTC. It encodes CASSRRGYGYTF. This chain connects TRBV19 to TRBJ1-2, with D perhaps matching TRBD1 (5 bases). Germline CDR1 and CDR2: LNHDA and SQIVND (reference sequence). The length of the CDR3 is 12 residues. Trimming removed 4 bases at V and 4 bases at J, with 7 bases between.

This clone was seen more than once but under ten times. The chain couples TRBV19 to TRBJ1-1; 8 nucleotides agree with TRBD1. V shed 6 bases, J shed 0 bases, and the junction held 21 bases outside the gene matches. This CDR3 spans 20 amino acids. Germline V CDR1 and CDR2: LNHDA, SQIVND (reference sequence). This chain's CDR3 is CASSPIPSAGTGAMNTEAFF. In DNA form, the CDR3 reads TGTGCCAGTAGCCCCATCCCTTCCGCCGGGACAGGAGCGATGAACACTGAAGCTTTCTTT.

Written as DNA, the CDR3 is TGTGCCAGTAGTACCGAATGGACAGGGATCCAAGAGACCCAGTACTTC. The encoded protein is CASSTEWTGIQETQYF. The chain uses TRBV19 and TRBJ2-5; 8 positions agree with TRBD1. Germline CDR1 reads LNHDA; CDR2 reads SQIVND (reference sequence). The CDR3 extends over 16 amino acids. J was trimmed by 1 base and V by 4 bases; bases with no gene match: 8.

This chain joins TRBV6-6 and TRBJ2-5; D is possibly TRBD1 (5 bases). Trimming pared 4 bases from V and 1 base from J, leaving 13 bases between. Germline V CDR1 and CDR2: MNHNY, SVGAGI (reference sequence). The CDR3 is made up of 15 amino acids. The CDR3 region is CASSFRTPLQETQYF. CDR3 sequence (DNA): TGTGCCAGCAGTTTCCGGACACCTCTCCAAGAGACCCAGTACTTC.

This clone was counted once. Other nucleotide sequences from this sample produce the same CDR3. The chain couples TRBV7-9 to TRBJ1-2; tentatively, D is TRBD1 (5 bases). Germline CDR1 reads SEHNR; CDR2 reads FQNEAQ (reference sequence). CDR3 length: 14 residues. V was shortened by 3 bases and J by 2 bases, with 10 bases between the two germline ends. CDR3 region: CASSLGTGNYGYTF. The CDR3 DNA is TGTGCCAGCAGCTTGGGCACAGGAAACTATGGCTACACCTTC.